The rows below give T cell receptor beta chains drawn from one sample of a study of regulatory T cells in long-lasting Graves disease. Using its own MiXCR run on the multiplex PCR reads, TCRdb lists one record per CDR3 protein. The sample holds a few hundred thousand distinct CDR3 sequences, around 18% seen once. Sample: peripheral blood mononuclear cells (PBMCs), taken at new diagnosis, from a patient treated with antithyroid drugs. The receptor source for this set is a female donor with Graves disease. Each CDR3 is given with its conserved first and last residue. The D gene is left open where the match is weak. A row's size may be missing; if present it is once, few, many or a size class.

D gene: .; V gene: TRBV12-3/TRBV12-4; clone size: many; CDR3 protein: CASKPRSGSTDTQYF
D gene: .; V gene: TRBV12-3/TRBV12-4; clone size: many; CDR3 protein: CAGCFSNEDTQYF
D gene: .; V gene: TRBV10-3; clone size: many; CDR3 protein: CAISLTHLDEQFF
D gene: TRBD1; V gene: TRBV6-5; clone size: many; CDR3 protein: CASSYSGQGGEQYF
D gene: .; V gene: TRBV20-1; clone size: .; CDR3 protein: CSARKQGDEQYF
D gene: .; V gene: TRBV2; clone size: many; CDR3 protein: CASLDTYNEQFF
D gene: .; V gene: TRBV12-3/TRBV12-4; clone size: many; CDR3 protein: CASSRIRPLEGEYGYTF
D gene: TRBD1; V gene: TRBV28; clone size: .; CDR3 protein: CAIHTRDRTFSPLHF
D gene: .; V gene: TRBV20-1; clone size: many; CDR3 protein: CSAQETGGITLHF
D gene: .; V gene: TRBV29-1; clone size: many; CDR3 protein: CSVEPGNVRETQYF
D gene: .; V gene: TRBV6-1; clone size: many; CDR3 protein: CASSEATRHRRLGQYF
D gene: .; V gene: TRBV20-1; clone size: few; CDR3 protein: CSARRGGNEQFF
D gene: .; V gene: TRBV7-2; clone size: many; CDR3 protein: CASSLARLDEQFF
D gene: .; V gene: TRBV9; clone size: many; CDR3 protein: CASSVDGAWEQYF
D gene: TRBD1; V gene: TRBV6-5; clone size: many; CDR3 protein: CASSYEGAAPYQPQHF
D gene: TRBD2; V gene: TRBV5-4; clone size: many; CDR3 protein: CASSLSGSTETQYF
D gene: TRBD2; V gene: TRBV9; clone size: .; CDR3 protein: CASSVEGTSGRPWEQYF
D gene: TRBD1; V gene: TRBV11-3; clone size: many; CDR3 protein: CASSLLGQANYEQYF
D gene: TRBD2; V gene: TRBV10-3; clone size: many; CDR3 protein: CAISVDSGRTQYF
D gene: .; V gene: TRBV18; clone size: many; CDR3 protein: CASSPPSRYEQYF
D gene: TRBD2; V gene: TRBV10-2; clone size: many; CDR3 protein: CASGEWASGQETQYF
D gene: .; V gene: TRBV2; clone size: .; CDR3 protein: CTSREFGTEQFF
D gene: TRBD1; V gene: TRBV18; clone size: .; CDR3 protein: CASSAGQGALVEQFF
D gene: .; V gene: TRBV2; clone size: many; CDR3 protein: CASSPRDFGNTIYF
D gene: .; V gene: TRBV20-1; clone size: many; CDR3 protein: CSAPNGAGRSYEQYF
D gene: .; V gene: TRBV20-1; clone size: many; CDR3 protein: CSATPRVSNTEAFF
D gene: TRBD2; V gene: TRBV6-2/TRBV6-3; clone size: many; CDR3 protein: CASRPQLAGGGPYNEQFF
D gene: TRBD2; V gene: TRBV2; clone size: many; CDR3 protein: CASSRLAGSSNTQYF
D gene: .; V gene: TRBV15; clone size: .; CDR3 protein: CATSSRLASTDTQYF
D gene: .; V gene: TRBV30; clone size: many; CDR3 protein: CAWSGRGQPQHF
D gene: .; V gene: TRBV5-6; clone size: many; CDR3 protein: CASSLGKNTEAFF
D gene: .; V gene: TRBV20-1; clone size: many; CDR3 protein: CSARGGTTNEKLFF
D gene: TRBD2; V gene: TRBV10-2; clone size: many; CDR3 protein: CASSERSGSRYEQYF
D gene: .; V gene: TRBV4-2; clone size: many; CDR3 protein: CASSPGQDWQYF
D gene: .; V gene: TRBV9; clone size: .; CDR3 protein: CASSTQQTDTIYF